The rows below give T cell receptor beta chains drawn from one sample of a study of T cells in Graves' hyperthyroidism and ophthalmopathy. MiXCR, applied by TCRdb to the multiplex PCR reads, yields one record per CDR3 protein. The sample holds around 600,000 distinct CDR3 sequences, about a sixth seen once. Specimen: blood. The origin of the receptors is a woman aged 40 to 50 with Graves' ophthalmopathy. Both conserved end residues are part of each CDR3. D genes are given only for firm matches. Clone size is shown for a subset of rows, as once, few, many or a class of expanded clone.

V: TRBV28; D: -; size: many; J: TRBJ1-4; DNA: TGTGCCAGCAGTGGAGGGGGGGGAGAAAAACTGTTTTTT; CDR3: CASSGGGGEKLFF
V: TRBV7-2; D: TRBD2; size: many; J: TRBJ2-7; DNA: TGTGCCAGCAGCCTCACACGGACTAGCTCCTACGAGCAGTACTTC; CDR3: CASSLTRTSSYEQYF
V: TRBV28; D: -; size: many; J: TRBJ2-7; DNA: TGTGCCACCCACCCCCGGGATCGACGGTACGAGCAGTACTTC; CDR3: CATHPRDRRYEQYF
V: TRBV7-8; D: -; size: -; J: TRBJ2-2; DNA: TGTGCCAGCAGCATTAGCCATCGGGAGCTGTTTTTT; CDR3: CASSISHRELFF
V: TRBV2; D: -; size: many; J: TRBJ1-1; DNA: TGTGCCAGCAGTGACTCGTTGACAGGGAACACTGAAGCTTTCTTT; CDR3: CASSDSLTGNTEAFF
V: TRBV12-3/TRBV12-4; D: -; size: many; J: TRBJ1-1; DNA: TGTGCCAGCAGTCAAACAGGTCGTCGGAACACTGAAGCTTTCTTT; CDR3: CASSQTGRRNTEAFF
V: TRBV5-1; D: TRBD2; size: many; J: TRBJ2-1; DNA: TGCGCCAGCAGGGGAGCGGGAGATCATGAGCAGTTCTTC; CDR3: CASRGAGDHEQFF
V: TRBV7-2; D: -; size: many; J: TRBJ1-5; DNA: TGTGCCAGCAGCTCGCATCAGGGTCAGCCCCAGCATTTT; CDR3: CASSSHQGQPQHF
V: TRBV27; D: -; size: many; J: TRBJ1-1; DNA: TGTGCCAGCAGTCCCCTTTCAGGGAGATCTGAAGCTTTCTTT; CDR3: CASSPLSGRSEAFF
V: TRBV6-1; D: -; size: few; J: TRBJ1-2; DNA: TGTGCCAGCAGTGGACAGTATAACTATGGCTACACCTTC; CDR3: CASSGQYNYGYTF
V: TRBV20-1; D: -; size: many; J: TRBJ1-2; DNA: TGCAGTGCTAGAGGCTCCGGACAGAGTGTGGGGTATGGCTACACCTTC; CDR3: CSARGSGQSVGYGYTF
V: TRBV5-1; D: -; size: -; J: TRBJ2-7; DNA: TGCGCCAGCAGCCAAACCTGGGTCTCCTACGAGCAGTACTTC; CDR3: CASSQTWVSYEQYF
V: TRBV2; D: TRBD1; size: many; J: TRBJ2-1; DNA: TGTGCCAGCAGCTGGGACAGGAGCTCCTACAATGAGCAGTTCTTC; CDR3: CASSWDRSSYNEQFF
V: TRBV10-1; D: -; size: many; J: TRBJ1-5; DNA: TGCGCCAGCTCGGAGTCGGGAAATCAGCCCCAGCATTTT; CDR3: CASSESGNQPQHF
V: TRBV28; D: TRBD1; size: few; J: TRBJ1-5; DNA: TGTGCCAGCAGAACCGGGACAGGGGATCAGCCCCAGCATTTT; CDR3: CASRTGTGDQPQHF
V: TRBV9; D: TRBD1; size: few; J: TRBJ2-2; DNA: TGTGCCAGCAGCGTAGAGGGACAGGGCGGCGGGGAGCTGTTTTTT; CDR3: CASSVEGQGGGELFF
V: TRBV5-1; D: -; size: many; J: TRBJ2-7; DNA: TGCGCCAGCAACTCCGATATTGGGGAGCAGTACTTC; CDR3: CASNSDIGEQYF
V: TRBV5-1; D: -; size: -; J: TRBJ2-7; DNA: TGCGCCAGCAGCTGGGAACAGGACTACGAGCAGTACTTC; CDR3: CASSWEQDYEQYF
V: TRBV18; D: -; size: many; J: TRBJ1-4; DNA: TGTGCCAGCTCACCACCGACAGCGAAGGGGGAAAAACTGTTTTTT; CDR3: CASSPPTAKGEKLFF
V: TRBV7-2; D: -; size: few; J: TRBJ2-1; DNA: TGTGCCAGCAGCTCATTGGGGCCCAATGAGCAGTTCTTC; CDR3: CASSSLGPNEQFF
V: TRBV9; D: TRBD2; size: -; J: TRBJ2-2; DNA: TGTGCCAGCAGCGTACAGGTAGCGGGAAGGGCCGGGGAGCTGTTTTTT; CDR3: CASSVQVAGRAGELFF
V: TRBV6-2/TRBV6-3; D: TRBD1; size: once; J: TRBJ2-1; DNA: TGTGCCAGCAGTCCTCCTGGACAGGGGGCCCGTGGTGAGCAGTTCTTC; CDR3: CASSPPGQGARGEQFF
V: TRBV28; D: -; size: many; J: TRBJ1-1; DNA: TGTGCCAGCAGTAACTCGGGGAACACTGAAGCTTTCTTT; CDR3: CASSNSGNTEAFF
V: TRBV30; D: -; size: few; J: TRBJ2-2; DNA: TGTGCCTGGGGCTGGGGTCAGGCCGGGGAGCTGTTTTTT; CDR3: CAWGWGQAGELFF
V: TRBV28; D: TRBD2; size: many; J: TRBJ2-3; DNA: TGTGCCAGCAGTTTATCTGCTAGCGGAGATACGCAGTATTTT; CDR3: CASSLSASGDTQYF
V: TRBV7-2; D: -; size: few; J: TRBJ1-5; DNA: TGTGCCAGCAGCTTATCAGGGACACTCAATCAGCCCCAGCATTTT; CDR3: CASSLSGTLNQPQHF
V: TRBV18; D: -; size: -; J: TRBJ2-3; DNA: TGTGCCAGCTCACCACCGGGGCCCCCAGATACGCAGTATTTT; CDR3: CASSPPGPPDTQYF
V: TRBV18; D: -; size: many; J: TRBJ2-1; DNA: TGTGCCAGCTCACTTTCCCAGGGTAGCAATGAGCAGTTCTTC; CDR3: CASSLSQGSNEQFF
V: TRBV2; D: TRBD1; size: -; J: TRBJ1-4; DNA: TGTGCCAGCCTTTTTGCAGGGACAGTAAATGAAAAACTGTTTTTT; CDR3: CASLFAGTVNEKLFF
V: TRBV20-1; D: -; size: -; J: TRBJ2-1; DNA: TGCAGCGGGAAAGACCCCTCCTACAATGAGCAGTTCTTC; CDR3: CSGKDPSYNEQFF
V: TRBV25-1; D: -; size: -; J: TRBJ2-5; DNA: TGTGCCAGCAGTGGGGACACCGAGTACCAAGAGACCCAGTACTTC; CDR3: CASSGDTEYQETQYF
V: TRBV7-3; D: TRBD2; size: -; J: TRBJ2-3; DNA: TGTGCCAGCAGCTCGGGCGGGAGGAGGACAGATACGCAGTATTTT; CDR3: CASSSGGRRTDTQYF
V: TRBV5-1; D: -; size: -; J: TRBJ2-5; DNA: TGCGCCAGCAGCTTGGCCGCGACAGGACTTGTAGAGACCCAGTACTTC; CDR3: CASSLAATGLVETQYF
V: TRBV2; D: TRBD2; size: many; J: TRBJ2-1; DNA: TGTGCCAGCATCACGGGACTAGCGGGAGGAATGGGTGAGCAGTTCTTC; CDR3: CASITGLAGGMGEQFF
V: TRBV20-1; D: -; size: many; J: TRBJ2-2; DNA: TGCAGTGCTAGAGTTCGCGCGAACACCGGGGAGCTGTTTTTT; CDR3: CSARVRANTGELFF